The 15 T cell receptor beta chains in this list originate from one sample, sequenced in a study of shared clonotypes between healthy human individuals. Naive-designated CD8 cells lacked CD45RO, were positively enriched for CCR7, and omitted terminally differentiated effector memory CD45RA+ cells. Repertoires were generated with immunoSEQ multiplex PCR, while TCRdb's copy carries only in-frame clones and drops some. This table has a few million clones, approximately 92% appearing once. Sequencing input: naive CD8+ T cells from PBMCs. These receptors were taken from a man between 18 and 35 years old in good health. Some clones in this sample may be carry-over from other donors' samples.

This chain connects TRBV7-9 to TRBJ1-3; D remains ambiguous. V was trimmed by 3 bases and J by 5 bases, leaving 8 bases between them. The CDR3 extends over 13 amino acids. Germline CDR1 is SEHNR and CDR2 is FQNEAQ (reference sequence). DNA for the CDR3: TGTGCCAGCAGCTTTAACCCGCGAAACACCATATATTTT. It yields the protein CASSFNPRNTIYF.

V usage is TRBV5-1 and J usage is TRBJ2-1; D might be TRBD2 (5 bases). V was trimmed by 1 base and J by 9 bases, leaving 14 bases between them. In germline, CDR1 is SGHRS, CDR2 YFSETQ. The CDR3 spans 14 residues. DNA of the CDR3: TGCGCCAGCAGCTTGATACTAGATGGTGTTGAGCAGTTCTTC. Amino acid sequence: CASSLILDGVEQFF. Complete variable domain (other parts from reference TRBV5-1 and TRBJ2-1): KAGVTQTPRYLIKTRGQQVTLSCSPISGHRSVSWYQQTPGQGLQFLFEYFSETQRNKGNFPGRFSGRQFSNSRSEMNVSTLELGDSALYLCASSLILDGVEQFFGPGTRLTVL.

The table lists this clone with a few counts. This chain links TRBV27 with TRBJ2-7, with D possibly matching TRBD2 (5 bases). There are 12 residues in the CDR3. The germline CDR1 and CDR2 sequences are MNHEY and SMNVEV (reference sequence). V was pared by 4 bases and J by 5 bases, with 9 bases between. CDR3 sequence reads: CASSSEEHEQYF. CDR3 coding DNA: TGTGCCAGCAGTTCGGAGGAACACGAGCAGTACTTC.

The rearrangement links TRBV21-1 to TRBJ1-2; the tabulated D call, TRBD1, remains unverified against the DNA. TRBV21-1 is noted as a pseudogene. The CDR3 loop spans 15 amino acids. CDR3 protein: CASRDRGRLNYGYTF. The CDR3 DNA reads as TGTGCCAGCCGGGACAGGGGTCGGCTGAACTATGGCTACACCTTC.

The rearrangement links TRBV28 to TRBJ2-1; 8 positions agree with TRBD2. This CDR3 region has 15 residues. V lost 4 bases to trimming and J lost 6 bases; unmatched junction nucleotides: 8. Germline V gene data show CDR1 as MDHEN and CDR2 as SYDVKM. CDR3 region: CASSSPSGSGNEQFF. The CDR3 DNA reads TGTGCCAGCAGTTCCCCCAGCGGGAGCGGCAATGAGCAGTTCTTC.

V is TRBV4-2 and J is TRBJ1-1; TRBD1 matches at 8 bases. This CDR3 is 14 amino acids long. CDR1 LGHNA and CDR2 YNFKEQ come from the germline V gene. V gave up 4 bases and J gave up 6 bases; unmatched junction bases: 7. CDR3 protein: CASSPTGTGPEAFF. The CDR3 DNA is TGTGCCAGCAGCCCAACCGGGACAGGCCCTGAAGCTTTCTTT.

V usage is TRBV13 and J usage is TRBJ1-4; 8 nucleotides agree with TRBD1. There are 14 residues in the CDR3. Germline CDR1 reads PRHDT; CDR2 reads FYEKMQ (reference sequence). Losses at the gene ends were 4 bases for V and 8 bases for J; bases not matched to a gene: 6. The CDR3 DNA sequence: TGTGCCAGCAGCTACGACAGGGGAGGAGAAAAACTGTTTTTT. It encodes CASSYDRGGEKLFF.

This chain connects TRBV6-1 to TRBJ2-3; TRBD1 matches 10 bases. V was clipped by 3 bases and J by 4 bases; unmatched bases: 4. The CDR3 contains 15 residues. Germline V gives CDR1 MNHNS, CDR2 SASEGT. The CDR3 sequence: CASSDGQGGADTQYF. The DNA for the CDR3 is TGTGCCAGCAGTGATGGACAGGGGGGGGCAGATACGCAGTATTTT.

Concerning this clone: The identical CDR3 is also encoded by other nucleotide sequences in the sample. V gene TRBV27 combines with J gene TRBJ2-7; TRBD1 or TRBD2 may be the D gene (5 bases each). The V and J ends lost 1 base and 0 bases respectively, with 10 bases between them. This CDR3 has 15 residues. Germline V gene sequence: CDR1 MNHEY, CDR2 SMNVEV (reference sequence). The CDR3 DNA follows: TGTGCCAGCAGTTTATTAACAGGAGGCTCCTACGAGCAGTACTTC. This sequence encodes CASSLLTGGSYEQYF.

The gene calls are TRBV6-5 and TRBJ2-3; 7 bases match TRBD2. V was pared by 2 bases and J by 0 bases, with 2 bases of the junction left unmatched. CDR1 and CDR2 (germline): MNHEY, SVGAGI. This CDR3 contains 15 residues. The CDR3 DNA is TGTGCCAGCAGTTACGTAGCGGGTAGCACAGATACGCAGTATTTT. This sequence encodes CASSYVAGSTDTQYF.

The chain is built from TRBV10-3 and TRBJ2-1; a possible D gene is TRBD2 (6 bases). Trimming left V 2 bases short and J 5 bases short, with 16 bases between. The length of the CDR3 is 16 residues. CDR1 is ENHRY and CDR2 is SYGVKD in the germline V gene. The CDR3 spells CAISEHSGLADNEQFF. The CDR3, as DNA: TGTGCCATCAGTGAGCACAGCGGGTTGGCCGACAATGAGCAGTTCTTC.

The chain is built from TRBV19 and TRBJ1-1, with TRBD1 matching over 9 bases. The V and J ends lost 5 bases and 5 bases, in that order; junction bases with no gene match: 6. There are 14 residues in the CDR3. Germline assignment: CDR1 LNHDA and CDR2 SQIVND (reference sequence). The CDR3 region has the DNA TGTGCCAGTAGTCCGCACAGGGGGCTTACTGAAGCTTTCTTT. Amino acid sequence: CASSPHRGLTEAFF.

CDR3 sequence reads: CASRGGWGTDTQYF. The CDR3 DNA is TGTGCCAGCAGGGGTGGTTGGGGCACAGATACGCAGTATTTT. The rearrangement links TRBV27 to TRBJ2-3; no reliable D call. Trimming pared 6 bases from V and 1 base from J, leaving 11 bases between. This CDR3 has 14 amino acids. Germline assignment: CDR1 MNHEY and CDR2 SMNVEV (reference sequence).

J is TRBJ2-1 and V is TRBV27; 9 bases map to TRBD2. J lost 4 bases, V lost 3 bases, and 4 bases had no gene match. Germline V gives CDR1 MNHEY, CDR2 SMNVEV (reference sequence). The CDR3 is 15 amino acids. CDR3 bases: TGTGCCAGCAGTTTTGGACTAGCGACTTACAATGAGCAGTTCTTC. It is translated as CASSFGLATYNEQFF.

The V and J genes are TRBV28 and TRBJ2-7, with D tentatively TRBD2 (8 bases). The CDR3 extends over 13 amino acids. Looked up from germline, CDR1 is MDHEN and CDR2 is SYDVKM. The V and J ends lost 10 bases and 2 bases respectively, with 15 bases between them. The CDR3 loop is CATGGGLAYEQYF. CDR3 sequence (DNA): TGTGCCACAGGGGGGGGACTAGCCTACGAGCAGTACTTC.